This record looks at one T cell receptor (beta chain) sequence and its context. Reverse transcription used roughly 0.5 to 1 ug RNA and random hexamers. One entry per CDR3 protein, called by TCRdb with MiXCR from the immunoSEQ multiplex PCR reads. The sample carries approximately 110,000 distinct CDR3 sequences, approximately 93% recorded once. The sample originates from a study of CD8 T cells in Susac syndrome. The CDR3 runs to 15 residues. Sequencing used CD8+ T cells from PBMCs. This TCR derives from a human donor with multiple sclerosis. This rearrangement joins TRBV21-1 to TRBJ1-5; TRBD1 reflects the table's D call only, with no check against the DNA. TRBV21-1 is noted as a pseudogene. As DNA, the CDR3 is TGTGCCAGCAGCGTCCGACAGGGGGCGAGTCAGCCCCAGCATTTT. Translating gives CASSVRQGASQPQHF.